This is a list of T cell receptor beta chains from one sample in a study of T cell repertoires in cytomegalovirus infection. TCRdb re-called the reads with MiXCR, one entry per CDR3 protein. This sample has fewer than 200,000 distinct CDR3 sequences, with around 20% found just once. The sample consisted of PBMCs. The receptors were gathered from a human donor in good health (CMV status not recorded). Some clones in this sample may be carry-over from other donors' samples. Both conserved end residues are part of each CDR3. D genes are given only for firm matches. Rows give clone size only sometimes, using once, few, many, or a class for an expanded clone.

clone_size d_call j_call v_call cdr3_aa cdr3_nt
many TRBD1 TRBJ2-7 TRBV6-1 CASSPISGTGYYEQYF TGTGCCAGCAGCCCAATTTCCGGGACAGGCTACTACGAGCAGTACTTC
many TRBD1 TRBJ1-3 TRBV7-8 CASRPTGAGNTIYF TGTGCCAGCAGACCTACAGGGGCGGGAAACACCATATATTTT
many - TRBJ1-1 TRBV20-1 CSARAQAGTTEAFF TGCAGTGCTAGAGCCCAGGCAGGGACCACTGAAGCTTTCTTT
many - TRBJ2-7 TRBV7-9 CASSLAYRDHEQYF TGTGCCAGCAGCTTAGCGTACAGGGACCACGAGCAGTACTTC
many TRBD1 TRBJ1-2 TRBV7-8 CASSQGLSGTGGNYGYTF TGTGCCAGCAGCCAGGGGCTCTCCGGGACAGGGGGAAACTATGGCTACACCTTC
- - TRBJ1-3 TRBV12-3/TRBV12-4 CASSFLGGNTIYF TGTGCCAGCAGTTTTTTGGGGGGAAACACCATATATTTT
few - TRBJ1-6 TRBV5-1 CASSPTEYNSPLHF TGCGCCAGCAGTCCGACGGAGTATAATTCACCCCTCCACTTT
many - TRBJ2-5 TRBV11-2 CASSTGVRETQYF TGTGCCAGCAGTACGGGGGTCCGTGAGACCCAGTACTTC
- - TRBJ2-5 TRBV11-3 CASSSSLRETQYF TGTGCCAGCAGCAGTAGTCTCCGGGAGACCCAGTACTTC
- TRBD2 TRBJ2-3 TRBV29-1 CSVTSGSWSDTQYF TGCAGCGTCACTAGCGGGAGTTGGTCAGATACGCAGTATTTT
many - TRBJ2-5 TRBV7-9 CASSPSVRGVGETQYF TGTGCCAGCAGCCCGAGTGTTCGCGGAGTCGGGGAGACCCAGTACTTC
few TRBD2 TRBJ2-3 TRBV12-3/TRBV12-4 CASRPSSGEDTQYF TGTGCCAGCAGGCCGTCTAGCGGGGAGGATACGCAGTATTTT
few - TRBJ2-1 TRBV5-4 CASSVGGGQYNEQFF TGTGCCAGCAGCGTGGGGGGGGGGCAGTACAATGAGCAGTTCTTC
many - TRBJ2-7 TRBV7-2 CASGKTGPYEQYF TGTGCCAGCGGAAAGACAGGACCCTACGAGCAGTACTTC
few TRBD1 TRBJ2-1 TRBV20-1 CSATRTGRSYNEQFF TGCAGTGCTACCAGGACAGGGCGATCCTACAATGAGCAGTTCTTC
many TRBD2 TRBJ2-3 TRBV7-2 CASSLAGLAGATDTQYF TGTGCCAGCAGCTTAGCGGGACTAGCGGGAGCAACAGATACGCAGTATTTT
- - TRBJ1-1 TRBV20-1 CSARAGQNTEAFF TGCAGTGCTAGGGCGGGACAGAACACTGAAGCTTTCTTT
- TRBD2 TRBJ2-7 TRBV20-1 CSAARGLAGNYEQYF TGCAGTGCCGCGAGGGGGCTAGCGGGGAACTACGAGCAGTACTTC
- - TRBJ2-1 TRBV6-1 CASSETRKGYEQFF TGTGCCAGCAGTGAAACCCGGAAGGGTTATGAGCAGTTCTTC
many - TRBJ1-1 TRBV7-2 CASSPRTGTEAFF TGTGCCAGCAGCCCCAGAACAGGGACTGAAGCTTTCTTT
many - TRBJ1-1 TRBV12-3/TRBV12-4 CASSLGKWNTEAFF TGTGCCAGCAGTTTAGGTAAATGGAACACTGAAGCTTTCTTT
many TRBD1 TRBJ1-2 TRBV30 CAWRNRGLHGYTF TGTGCCTGGAGAAACAGGGGATTACATGGCTACACCTTC
- TRBD2 TRBJ2-2 TRBV11-1 CASSSAGANTGELFF TGTGCCAGCAGCTCCGCGGGGGCGAACACCGGGGAGCTGTTTTTT
- - TRBJ2-7 TRBV2 CARGGGGTAYEQYF TGTGCCAGGGGGGGAGGAGGGACAGCCTACGAGCAGTACTTC
- TRBD2 TRBJ2-1 TRBV19 CASSKASGTYNEQFF TGTGCCAGTAGCAAGGCTAGCGGTACCTACAATGAGCAGTTCTTC
many - TRBJ2-7 TRBV7-2 CASSLTRVSYEQYF TGTGCCAGCAGCTTAACGAGGGTCTCCTACGAGCAGTACTTC
few TRBD1 TRBJ2-6 TRBV7-4 CASSPDRGSFSGANVLTF TGTGCCAGCAGCCCGGACAGGGGGTCGTTTTCTGGGGCCAACGTCCTGACTTTC
many - TRBJ2-4 TRBV7-2 CASRAELTKNIQYF TGTGCCAGCAGGGCGGAGTTAACCAAAAACATTCAGTACTTC
- TRBD2 TRBJ2-7 TRBV6-2/TRBV6-3 CASSLSGSKRNEQYF TGTGCCAGCAGCCTGAGCGGGAGTAAACGGAACGAGCAGTACTTC
few TRBD1 TRBJ2-5 TRBV15 CATTRTGYETQYF TGTGCCACCACCCGGACAGGGTACGAGACCCAGTACTTC
many TRBD1 TRBJ2-7 TRBV6-1 CASSPMGQGGNYEQYF TGTGCCAGCAGCCCCATGGGACAGGGAGGGAATTACGAGCAGTACTTC
many - TRBJ1-4 TRBV7-9 CASSSRGSPTNEKLFF TGTGCCAGCAGCTCCCGAGGGAGCCCAACTAATGAAAAACTGTTTTTT
few - TRBJ1-1 TRBV5-1 CASSEDIGTEAFF TGCGCCAGCAGCGAGGACATTGGCACTGAAGCTTTCTTT
few TRBD2 TRBJ2-1 TRBV7-3 CASSQGPSGRGNEQFF TGTGCCAGCAGCCAAGGTCCTAGCGGGAGGGGGAATGAGCAGTTCTTC
- - TRBJ2-5 TRBV12-3/TRBV12-4 CASSSAGNWETQYF TGTGCCAGCAGTTCGGCGGGGAACTGGGAGACCCAGTACTTC
few TRBD2 TRBJ2-7 TRBV20-1 CSAEKSGRSYEQYF TGCAGTGCTGAGAAGAGCGGGAGGAGCTACGAGCAGTACTTC
- TRBD1 TRBJ1-3 TRBV28 CASSRYRGLAGNTIYF TGTGCCAGCAGTCGATACAGGGGACTAGCTGGAAACACCATATATTTT
few - TRBJ1-2 TRBV29-1 CSVYGGRNYGYTF TGCAGCGTTTACGGGGGGAGGAACTATGGCTACACCTTC
few TRBD2 TRBJ2-3 TRBV20-1 CSASRSAARGYTDTQYF TGCAGTGCTAGTCGCTCGGCGGCGCGGGGGTACACAGATACGCAGTATTTT
- - TRBJ2-2 TRBV11-2 CASRSGTLNTGELFF TGTGCCAGCAGATCCGGGACACTGAACACCGGGGAGCTGTTTTTT
- - TRBJ2-3 TRBV20-1 CSARDSRASTDTQYF TGCAGTGCTAGAGACTCGCGGGCTAGCACAGATACGCAGTATTTT
- - TRBJ1-6 TRBV6-1 CATGGRVNSPLHF TGTGCCACCGGTGGCAGGGTGAATTCACCCCTCCACTTT
many - TRBJ2-2 TRBV7-2 CASSVDPPGELFF TGTGCCAGCAGCGTGGACCCCCCCGGGGAGCTGTTTTTT
- - TRBJ2-7 TRBV19 CASSMKGFNNEQYF TGTGCCAGTAGTATGAAGGGTTTTAACAACGAGCAGTACTTC
few - TRBJ1-5 TRBV12-3/TRBV12-4 CASSLALLAGTNQPQHF TGTGCCAGCAGTTTAGCGCTTTTAGCAGGCACCAATCAGCCCCAGCATTTT
few - TRBJ2-3 TRBV6-1 CASSWTVRADTQYF TGTGCCAGCAGTTGGACAGTGAGGGCAGATACGCAGTATTTT
- - TRBJ2-3 TRBV29-1 CSVEWGYTDTQYF TGCAGCGTTGAATGGGGTTACACAGATACGCAGTATTTT
many TRBD1 TRBJ2-5 TRBV7-2 CASSPGLGGKTQYF TGTGCCAGCAGCCCCGGCCTAGGGGGCAAGACCCAGTACTTC
- - TRBJ1-1 TRBV7-4 CASGMWGETEAFF TGTGCCAGCGGAATGTGGGGGGAAACTGAAGCTTTCTTT
few TRBD1 TRBJ1-1 TRBV28 CATIPRGQGIVNTEAFF TGTGCCACCATACCTCGGGGACAGGGGATTGTGAACACTGAAGCTTTCTTT
- - TRBJ1-3 TRBV2 CASSGQLPYSGNTIYF TGTGCCAGCAGCGGACAGCTTCCTTACTCTGGAAACACCATATATTTT
many TRBD1 TRBJ1-2 TRBV7-2 CASSFWGQGRANYGYTF TGTGCCAGCAGCTTTTGGGGACAGGGGAGGGCAAACTATGGCTACACCTTC
few - TRBJ2-5 TRBV28 CASSSRWETQYF TGTGCCAGCTCTAGTCGTTGGGAGACCCAGTACTTC
- - TRBJ1-2 TRBV5-6 CASSLASGAGGYTF TGTGCCAGCAGCTTGGCATCGGGGGCTGGTGGCTACACCTTC
few TRBD1 TRBJ1-2 TRBV28 CASSSHGDSLGHGYTF TGTGCCAGCAGTTCCCATGGGGACAGCTTGGGGCATGGCTACACCTTC
- - TRBJ2-7 TRBV7-1 CASSWAYEQYF TGTGCCAGCAGCTGGGCCTACGAGCAGTACTTC
few - TRBJ2-2 TRBV24-1 CATSVSGTGELFF TGTGCCACCAGTGTATCAGGGACCGGGGAGCTGTTTTTT